Listed below are T cell receptor beta chains from one sample, sequenced in a study of cytomegalovirus exposure and HLA in healthy donors. Assay used: immunoSEQ multiplex PCR; TCRdb lists only in-frame clones, some missing. In the table there are fewer than 200,000 clones, around 82% of which are singletons. Sequences were obtained from PBMCs. The receptors come from a man in his fifties or sixties in good health and CMV-seropositive. Both conserved end residues are part of each CDR3. The D gene is left open where the match is weak. Not every row has a clone size; where given, it reads once, few, many or a size class.

cdr3_aa cdr3_nt j_call cdr3_length v_call clone_size d_call
CASSDRGHIDTQYF TGTGCCAGCAGTGACAGGGGGCATATAGATACGCAGTATTTT TRBJ2-3 14 TRBV2 NA TRBD1
CASSLEPSGAYNEQFF TGTGCCAGCAGCTTAGAGCCTAGCGGGGCCTACAATGAGCAGTTCTTC TRBJ2-1 16 TRBV11-1 NA TRBD2
CASSRTGGSVTEAFF TGTGCCAGCAGCCGAACGGGGGGATCTGTCACTGAAGCTTTCTTT TRBJ1-1 15 TRBV6-5 NA NA
CASSSTGGDYGYTF TGTGCCAGCAGCTCCACAGGGGGCGACTATGGCTACACCTTC TRBJ1-2 14 TRBV9 NA TRBD1
CASRLAAVGVNEQFF TGTGCCAGCAGACTCGCAGCGGTAGGAGTTAATGAGCAGTTCTTC TRBJ2-1 15 TRBV2 NA NA
CASSFSGTLSTDTQYF TGTGCCAGCAGCTTTAGCGGGACCCTTAGCACAGATACGCAGTATTTT TRBJ2-3 16 TRBV7-2 NA TRBD2
CASSLAVGRRNEQFF TGTGCCAGCAGCTTAGCGGTCGGGAGAAGAAATGAGCAGTTCTTC TRBJ2-1 15 TRBV7-9 NA NA
CASSQQRSQDGYTF TGTGCCAGCAGCCAACAGAGAAGCCAAGATGGCTACACCTTC TRBJ1-2 14 TRBV7-2 NA NA
CASSPAEARGSGSYNEQFF TGTGCCAGCAGCCCAGCAGAGGCGCGGGGGAGCGGCTCCTACAATGAGCAGTTCTTC TRBJ2-1 19 TRBV11-1 NA TRBD2
CAWSLGLGDYQPQHF TGTGCCTGGAGTTTAGGACTTGGAGATTATCAGCCCCAGCATTTT TRBJ1-5 15 TRBV30 NA NA
CAWSRRGLSTEAFF TGTGCCTGGAGTCGGAGGGGATTAAGCACTGAAGCTTTCTTT TRBJ1-1 14 TRBV30 NA NA
CASSGSGLTPTDTQYF TGTGCCAGCAGTGGTTCGGGTCTAACACCCACAGATACGCAGTATTTT TRBJ2-3 16 TRBV6-4 NA NA
CASSNRDRGNTIYF TGTGCCAGTAGTAACCGGGACAGGGGAAACACCATATATTTT TRBJ1-3 14 TRBV19 NA TRBD1
CASSQGPNKKLFF TGTGCCAGCAGCCAAGGTCCTAATAAAAAACTGTTTTTT TRBJ1-4 13 TRBV14 NA NA
CASSLQGARETQYF TGTGCCAGCAGCCTACAGGGGGCGCGGGAGACCCAGTACTTC TRBJ2-5 14 TRBV28 NA TRBD1
CASSNRANTGELFF TGTGCCAGCAGTAACAGGGCAAACACCGGGGAGCTGTTTTTT TRBJ2-2 14 TRBV6-5 NA NA
CASSPSSVAGELFF TGCGCCAGCAGCCCGTCTAGCGTCGCCGGGGAGCTGTTTTTT TRBJ2-2 14 TRBV5-1 NA NA
CASSTISKDSNYGYTF TGTGCCAGCAGCACGATCTCGAAGGACAGTAACTATGGCTACACCTTC TRBJ1-2 16 TRBV7-9 NA NA
CASSYGTGSYNEQFF TGTGCCAGCAGCTACGGGACAGGGAGCTACAATGAGCAGTTCTTC TRBJ2-1 15 TRBV11-3 NA TRBD1
CAWSVLGVAPFF TGTGCCTGGAGTGTACTTGGAGTCGCGCCTTTCTTT TRBJ1-1 12 TRBV30 NA NA
CASSPLTSLPYEQYF TGTGCCAGCAGTCCTCTGACTAGTTTGCCTTACGAGCAGTACTTC TRBJ2-7 15 TRBV6-1 NA NA
CASRTGLSQPQHF TGTGCCAGTCGGACAGGGTTGAGTCAGCCCCAGCATTTT TRBJ1-5 13 TRBV6-1 NA TRBD1
CASRDRGGGIHSQYF TGTGCCAGCAGGGACAGGGGCGGAGGAATACACAGTCAGTACTTC TRBJ2-4 15 TRBV6-1 NA TRBD1
CATSRDRNQPQHF TGTGCCACCAGCAGAGACAGGAATCAGCCCCAGCATTTT TRBJ1-5 13 TRBV15 NA NA
CASSELAGHQETQYF TGTGCCAGCAGTGAGCTAGCGGGGCACCAAGAGACCCAGTACTTC TRBJ2-5 15 TRBV2 once TRBD2
CASSDLTTGLNYGYTF TGTGCCAGCAGTGACCTTACAACAGGCCTAAACTATGGCTACACCTTC TRBJ1-2 16 TRBV28 NA NA
CATSALDSYNEQFF TGTGCCACCAGCGCGTTAGACTCCTACAATGAGCAGTTCTTC TRBJ2-1 14 TRBV15 NA NA
CASSSRRGAGRETQYF TGTGCCAGCAGTTCCCGCAGGGGGGCAGGACGGGAGACCCAGTACTTC TRBJ2-5 16 TRBV28 once NA
CASSKTDRNTGELFF TGTGCCAGCAGTAAAACGGACAGAAACACCGGGGAGCTGTTTTTT TRBJ2-2 15 TRBV2 NA NA
CASSPRGASTEAFF TGTGCCAGCAGCCCCCGCGGGGCCAGCACTGAAGCTTTCTTT TRBJ1-1 14 TRBV5-8 NA NA
CASSSSRTGTGEQYF TGTGCCAGCAGTTCCTCGAGGACAGGGACGGGGGAGCAGTACTTC TRBJ2-7 15 TRBV2 NA TRBD1
CASSSHSLAGVEQYF TGTGCCAGCAGCTCACACAGCCTAGCGGGAGTGGAGCAGTACTTC TRBJ2-7 15 TRBV11-3 NA TRBD2
CASLASGRRTGELFF TGTGCCAGCCTCGCTAGCGGGAGAAGAACCGGGGAGCTGTTTTTT TRBJ2-2 15 TRBV25-1 NA TRBD2
CASSVVRNYGYTF TGTGCCAGCAGTGTAGTCCGAAACTATGGCTACACCTTC TRBJ1-2 13 TRBV6-1 NA NA
CASSPGGTGGLNQPQHF TGCGCCAGCAGCCCTGGTGGGACAGGGGGCCTCAATCAGCCCCAGCATTTT TRBJ1-5 17 TRBV5-1 NA TRBD1
CASSVRGGHADTQYF TGTGCCAGCAGCGTTCGAGGCGGCCATGCAGATACGCAGTATTTT TRBJ2-3 15 TRBV9 NA NA
CASSFKGVGYEQYF TGTGCCAGCAGCTTTAAGGGGGTCGGCTACGAGCAGTACTTC TRBJ2-7 14 TRBV7-2 NA NA
CASSISPAGGPTDTQYF TGTGCCAGCAGCATCTCCCCAGCGGGGGGGCCCACAGATACGCAGTATTTT TRBJ2-3 17 TRBV7-2 NA TRBD2
CASSPTGGGGTEAFF TGTGCCAGCAGCCCCACCGGGGGGGGAGGCACTGAAGCTTTCTTT TRBJ1-1 15 TRBV7-3 NA NA
CASSLGAGGNTIYF TGTGCCAGCAGCCTAGGGGCGGGCGGAAACACCATATATTTT TRBJ1-3 14 TRBV7-9 once NA
CASSQDPGQGVPYEQYF TGCGCCAGCAGCCAAGACCCGGGACAGGGGGTCCCATACGAGCAGTACTTC TRBJ2-7 17 TRBV4-1 NA TRBD1
CASSSGGDAWGSQHF TGTGCCAGCAGCTCCGGGGGGGACGCCTGGGGGTCCCAGCATTTT TRBJ1-5 15 TRBV7-9 NA NA
CASSIGERVEKQPQHF TGTGCCAGTAGTATTGGCGAACGGGTAGAAAAGCAGCCCCAGCATTTT TRBJ1-5 16 TRBV19 NA NA
CASRGSSMNTEAFF TGTGCCAGCCGGGGGTCATCCATGAACACTGAAGCTTTCTTT TRBJ1-1 14 TRBV2 NA NA
CAISESSRGANEKLFF TGTGCCATCAGTGAGTCCTCCAGGGGTGCTAATGAAAAACTGTTTTTT TRBJ1-4 16 TRBV10-3 NA NA
CASSRVQGSDYGYTF TGTGCCAGCTCCAGAGTTCAGGGGTCGGACTATGGCTACACCTTC TRBJ1-2 15 TRBV28 NA NA
CASSLGISGGPNTGELFF TGTGCCAGCAGCTTAGGCATTAGCGGGGGGCCGAACACCGGGGAGCTGTTTTTT TRBJ2-2 18 TRBV13 NA TRBD2
CASSFWTGANSGANVLTF TGTGCCAGCAGTTTCTGGACAGGGGCTAACTCTGGGGCCAACGTCCTGACTTTC TRBJ2-6 18 TRBV28 NA TRBD1
CATSISPGQGADEQYF TGTGCCACCAGCATCTCCCCGGGACAGGGTGCGGACGAGCAGTACTTC TRBJ2-7 16 TRBV15 NA TRBD1
CASSLDSNPGVETQYF TGTGCCAGCAGCTTGGACTCTAACCCGGGGGTAGAGACCCAGTACTTC TRBJ2-5 16 TRBV5-4 NA NA
CASSTLGGEQYF TGTGCCAGTAGTACCCTCGGTGGCGAGCAGTACTTC TRBJ2-7 12 TRBV19 NA NA
CSASPNQPQHF TGCAGTGCTAGTCCGAATCAGCCCCAGCATTTT TRBJ1-5 11 TRBV20-1 NA NA
CASSHHRDRVVEQYF TGTGCCAGCAGTCACCACCGGGACAGGGTTGTCGAGCAGTACTTC TRBJ2-7 15 TRBV28 few TRBD1